The clone carrying this T cell receptor (beta chain) was counted between two and nine times. The antigen is undetermined. The CDR3 is 16 residues long. V lost 6 bases to trimming and J lost 6 bases; unmatched junction nucleotides: 12. The germline gives CDR1 LNHDA, CDR2 SQIVND (reference sequence). The data were obtained in a study of CXCR4 blockade with PD-1 therapy in pancreatic cancer. General observations from the study: Tumor clonality averaged around 0.14 versus 0.052 in healthy blood, not predicting survival. Only TCRbeta chains were sequenced here. More frequent amino acid clones had more nucleotide rearrangements, suggesting convergent selection.

This table comes from immunoSEQ multiplex PCR, and its TCRdb copy is limited to in-frame clones, with some not included. The data contain approximately 17,000 clones, over 55% of them seen just once; the ten biggest clones take up approximately 6%. The chain recombines TRBV19 with TRBJ2-2; TRBD1 aligns across 8 bases. Sequenced material: tumor tissue. This receptor was identified in a human donor with pancreatic ductal adenocarcinoma. Here the CDR3 reads CASSHLGMDRAGELFF. The CDR3 DNA follows: TGTGCCAGTAGCCACCTCGGGATGGACAGGGCCGGGGAGCTGTTTTTT.